Listed below are T cell receptor beta chains from one sample, sequenced in a study of cytomegalovirus exposure and HLA in healthy donors. Using immunoSEQ multiplex PCR, the repertoire was profiled, and TCRdb retains in-frame clones only, with some absent. The data hold around 170,000 clones, with about three quarters observed a single time. The sequenced sample was PBMCs. Receptor source: a woman between 50 and 59 years old in good health and CMV-seropositive. Both conserved end residues are part of each CDR3. Each record gives: CDR3 protein, CDR3 DNA, D gene, J gene, V gene, clone size. A D gene is named only where the DNA matches it firmly. Clone size is given for some rows only: seen once, a few or many times, or a class if the clone is expanded.

CDR3: CASRTSSSGNAIYF; DNA: TGTGCCAGCAGGACAAGCAGCTCTGGAAACGCCATATATTTT; D: -; J: TRBJ1-3; V: TRBV6-1; size: -
CDR3: CASSQDRTPGATEAFF; DNA: TGCGCCAGCAGCCAAGATCGAACACCAGGGGCCACTGAAGCTTTCTTT; D: -; J: TRBJ1-1; V: TRBV4-1; size: -
CDR3: CASSLVGGGTYEQYF; DNA: TGTGCCAGCAGCTTAGTGGGGGGGGGAACCTACGAGCAGTACTTC; D: TRBD2; J: TRBJ2-7; V: TRBV7-2; size: once
CDR3: CASSLRSSSGNTIYF; DNA: TGTGCCAGCAGCTTGAGGAGCAGCTCTGGAAACACCATATATTTT; D: -; J: TRBJ1-3; V: TRBV7-8; size: -
CDR3: CASSLGQDRAGEQYF; DNA: TGTGCCAGCAGCTTAGGACAAGACAGGGCGGGTGAGCAGTACTTC; D: TRBD1; J: TRBJ2-7; V: TRBV11-3; size: -
CDR3: CTSSQDQRATGGSVFAKNSQYF; DNA: TGCACCAGCAGCCAAGATCAGAGGGCCACAGGGGGCTCGGTTTTTGCCAAAAACAGTCAGTACTTC; D: -; J: TRBJ2-4; V: TRBV1; size: -
CDR3: CASSGQGTDTQYF; DNA: TGCGCCAGCAGCGGACAGGGGACAGATACGCAGTATTTT; D: TRBD1; J: TRBJ2-3; V: TRBV5-1; size: -
CDR3: CASSVGVGVDTGELFF; DNA: TGTGCCAGCAGCGTAGGGGTGGGAGTTGACACCGGGGAGCTGTTTTTT; D: -; J: TRBJ2-2; V: TRBV9; size: -
CDR3: CASSLRGQGARYTF; DNA: TGTGCCAGCAGCCTCCGGGGCCAGGGGGCTCGGTACACCTTC; D: TRBD1; J: TRBJ1-2; V: TRBV6-6; size: -
CDR3: CASRRDLNQPQHF; DNA: TGTGCCAGCAGACGGGATCTTAATCAGCCCCAGCATTTT; D: -; J: TRBJ1-5; V: TRBV27; size: -
CDR3: CASSPGLAYNEQFF; DNA: TGTGCCAGCAGTCCGGGACTAGCCTACAATGAGCAGTTCTTC; D: TRBD2; J: TRBJ2-1; V: TRBV2; size: -
CDR3: CAISVSGNGYEQFF; DNA: TGTGCCATCTCAGTTAGCGGGAACGGGTATGAGCAGTTCTTC; D: TRBD2; J: TRBJ2-1; V: TRBV28; size: -
CDR3: CASSLEAGGLGNEQFF; DNA: TGCGCCAGCAGCTTGGAGGCGGGGGGCTTGGGGAATGAGCAGTTCTTC; D: TRBD2; J: TRBJ2-1; V: TRBV5-1; size: -
CDR3: CSVEGLGREAFF; DNA: TGCAGCGTCGAGGGTCTGGGCAGGGAAGCTTTCTTT; D: -; J: TRBJ1-1; V: TRBV29-1; size: -
CDR3: CASNARGLAYEQYF; DNA: TGTGCCAGCAACGCCAGGGGCCTCGCCTACGAGCAGTACTTC; D: -; J: TRBJ2-7; V: TRBV27; size: -
CDR3: CASSLSGGRSPYEQYF; DNA: TGTGCCAGCAGTTTATCGGGGGGTAGGAGCCCCTACGAGCAGTACTTC; D: -; J: TRBJ2-7; V: TRBV27; size: -
CDR3: CASSYARDTEAFF; DNA: TGTGCCAGCAGTTACGCGCGGGACACTGAAGCTTTCTTT; D: -; J: TRBJ1-1; V: TRBV6-5; size: -
CDR3: CASSLGTSGVYNEQFF; DNA: TGTGCCAGCAGCTTAGGTACTAGCGGGGTCTACAATGAGCAGTTCTTC; D: TRBD2; J: TRBJ2-1; V: TRBV11-3; size: -
CDR3: CASSVPGKGAYGYTF; DNA: TGCGCCAGCTCCGTCCCCGGGAAGGGGGCCTATGGCTACACCTTC; D: TRBD1; J: TRBJ1-2; V: TRBV4-1; size: -
CDR3: CASSPGQGRLLVNTEAFF; DNA: TGTGCCAGTAGCCCGGGACAGGGGAGGTTGTTGGTGAACACTGAAGCTTTCTTT; D: TRBD1; J: TRBJ1-1; V: TRBV19; size: -
CDR3: CASSQGLDSPLHF; DNA: TGCGCCAGCAGCCAGGGCCTGGATTCACCCCTCCACTTT; D: -; J: TRBJ1-6; V: TRBV4-3; size: few
CDR3: CASRTGTGSDQPQHF; DNA: TGCGCCAGCAGGACCGGGACAGGGTCAGATCAGCCCCAGCATTTT; D: TRBD1; J: TRBJ1-5; V: TRBV10-2; size: -
CDR3: CASSIDLGDQPQHF; DNA: TGTGCCAGTAGTATCGACTTGGGTGATCAGCCCCAGCATTTT; D: -; J: TRBJ1-5; V: TRBV19; size: few
CDR3: CASSFDGAYNEQFF; DNA: TGTGCCAGCAGCTTTGACGGGGCCTACAATGAGCAGTTCTTC; D: -; J: TRBJ2-1; V: TRBV7-2; size: -
CDR3: CASSLGEGRSYEQYF; DNA: TGTGCCAGCAGCTTAGGAGAGGGCCGGTCCTACGAGCAGTACTTC; D: -; J: TRBJ2-7; V: TRBV7-9; size: -
CDR3: CASSSPVDRFYEQYF; DNA: TGTGCCAGCAGTTCCCCCGTCGACAGGTTCTACGAGCAGTACTTC; D: -; J: TRBJ2-7; V: TRBV28; size: -
CDR3: CASSLGQGASETQYF; DNA: TGCGCCAGCAGCTTGGGACAGGGGGCTAGTGAGACCCAGTACTTC; D: TRBD1; J: TRBJ2-5; V: TRBV5-1; size: -
CDR3: CASSRQSNRGYNEQFF; DNA: TGCGCCAGCAGCCGGCAGTCAAACCGGGGATACAATGAGCAGTTCTTC; D: -; J: TRBJ2-1; V: TRBV4-3; size: once
CDR3: CASSLGTGTGYYNEQFF; DNA: TGTGCCAGCAGCTTAGGAACCGGGACAGGTTATTACAATGAGCAGTTCTTC; D: TRBD1; J: TRBJ2-1; V: TRBV5-4; size: -
CDR3: CASSFRTGGITEAFF; DNA: TGTGCCAGCAGCTTCCGGACAGGGGGCATCACTGAAGCTTTCTTT; D: TRBD1; J: TRBJ1-1; V: TRBV7-2; size: few
CDR3: CASSGERGSPLHF; DNA: TGTGCCAGCAGTGGGGAAAGGGGGTCACCCCTCCACTTT; D: -; J: TRBJ1-6; V: TRBV2; size: -
CDR3: CASSYTGAPKPQHF; DNA: TGTGCCAGCAGCTATACAGGGGCTCCGAAGCCCCAGCATTTT; D: TRBD1; J: TRBJ1-5; V: TRBV5-6; size: -
CDR3: CASSSRTLDRDPYEQYF; DNA: TGTGCCAGCAGCTCCCGCACCCTCGACAGGGATCCCTACGAGCAGTACTTC; D: TRBD1; J: TRBJ2-7; V: TRBV5-6; size: -
CDR3: CASSPVVLQGRGNTEAFF; DNA: TGTGCCAGCTCACCGGTCGTTTTACAGGGGCGCGGGAACACTGAAGCTTTCTTT; D: TRBD1; J: TRBJ1-1; V: TRBV18; size: once
CDR3: CASSVISGANVLTF; DNA: TGTGCCAGCAGCGTAATATCTGGGGCCAACGTCCTGACTTTC; D: -; J: TRBJ2-6; V: TRBV9; size: -
CDR3: CASSLRGTTFYEQYF; DNA: TGTGCCAGCAGCTTAAGGGGGACAACCTTCTACGAGCAGTACTTC; D: -; J: TRBJ2-7; V: TRBV13; size: -
CDR3: CASSLFGQGGSPLHF; DNA: TGTGCCAGCAGCTTGTTTGGACAGGGGGGTTCACCCCTCCACTTT; D: TRBD1; J: TRBJ1-6; V: TRBV5-8; size: -
CDR3: CASSLYREETQYF; DNA: TGCGCCAGCAGTCTATACAGGGAAGAGACCCAGTACTTC; D: -; J: TRBJ2-5; V: TRBV5-1; size: -
CDR3: CASSWTPQDEKLFF; DNA: TGTGCCAGCAGTTGGACTCCCCAGGATGAAAAACTGTTTTTT; D: -; J: TRBJ1-4; V: TRBV28; size: -
CDR3: CASSLEGFSGANGLTF; DNA: TGCGCCAGCAGCTTGGAAGGTTTCTCTGGGGCCAACGGCCTGACTTTC; D: -; J: TRBJ2-6; V: TRBV5-1; size: -
CDR3: CASSYSRDRIYEQYF; DNA: TGTGCCAGCAGTTACTCGAGGGACAGGATCTACGAGCAGTACTTC; D: TRBD1; J: TRBJ2-7; V: TRBV6-5; size: -
CDR3: CASSLVGTTLTDTQYF; DNA: TGTGCCAGCAGTTTAGTGGGGACTACGTTGACAGATACGCAGTATTTT; D: TRBD2; J: TRBJ2-3; V: TRBV27; size: once
CDR3: CASSRGADFYSNQPQHF; DNA: TGTGCCAGCAGCCGCGGGGCCGATTTCTATAGCAATCAGCCCCAGCATTTT; D: -; J: TRBJ1-5; V: TRBV5-8; size: -
CDR3: CASSYGRIGVDTEAFF; DNA: TGTGCCAGCAGTTACGGGCGGATCGGGGTAGACACTGAAGCTTTCTTT; D: -; J: TRBJ1-1; V: TRBV6-5; size: -
CDR3: CAWTPGASSYNSPLHF; DNA: TGTGCCTGGACCCCAGGCGCGAGCTCCTATAATTCACCCCTCCACTTT; D: -; J: TRBJ1-6; V: TRBV30; size: -
CDR3: CASSPETNIYNEQFF; DNA: TGTGCCAGCAGCCCAGAGACTAATATCTACAATGAGCAGTTCTTC; D: -; J: TRBJ2-1; V: TRBV7-9; size: -
CDR3: CAIRGDRGTEFDGYTF; DNA: TGTGCCATCAGAGGGGACAGGGGGACGGAGTTCGATGGCTACACCTTC; D: TRBD1; J: TRBJ1-2; V: TRBV10-3; size: few
CDR3: CASSIAGGITDTQYF; DNA: TGTGCCAGTAGTATTGCGGGAGGCATCACAGATACGCAGTATTTT; D: TRBD2; J: TRBJ2-3; V: TRBV19; size: -